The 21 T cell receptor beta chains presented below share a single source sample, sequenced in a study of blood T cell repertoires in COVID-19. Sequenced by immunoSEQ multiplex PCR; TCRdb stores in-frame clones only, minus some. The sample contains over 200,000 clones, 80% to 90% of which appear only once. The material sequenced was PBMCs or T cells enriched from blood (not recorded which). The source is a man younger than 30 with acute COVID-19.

The CDR3 DNA follows: TGTGCCAGCAGTGGACAGGGGACTAGCGGGAACCACGAGCAGTACTTC. As protein: CASSGQGTSGNHEQYF. V usage is TRBV6-1 and J usage is TRBJ2-7; 13 positions agree with TRBD2. After removal of 4 bases from V and 5 bases from J, the junction contained 8 bases not matched to a gene. Germline V CDR1 and CDR2: MNHNS, SASEGT. The CDR3 is made up of 16 amino acids.

In DNA form, the CDR3 reads TGTGCCAGCAGTGCCCCTAGCGCTAGCTCCTACAATGAGCAGTTCTTC. This codes for CASSAPSASSYNEQFF. The J gene is TRBJ2-1, the V gene TRBV28, with D tentatively TRBD2 (6 bases). The ends were cut back, 5 bases at V and 0 bases at J, with 14 bases in the middle. CDR3 size: 16 residues. Per germline, CDR1 MDHEN and CDR2 SYDVKM.

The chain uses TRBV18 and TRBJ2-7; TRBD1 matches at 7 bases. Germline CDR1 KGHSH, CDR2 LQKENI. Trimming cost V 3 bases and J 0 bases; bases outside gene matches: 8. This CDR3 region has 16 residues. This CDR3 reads CASSPTRQGSSYEQYF. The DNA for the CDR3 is TGTGCCAGCTCACCTACTCGACAGGGTAGCTCCTACGAGCAGTACTTC.

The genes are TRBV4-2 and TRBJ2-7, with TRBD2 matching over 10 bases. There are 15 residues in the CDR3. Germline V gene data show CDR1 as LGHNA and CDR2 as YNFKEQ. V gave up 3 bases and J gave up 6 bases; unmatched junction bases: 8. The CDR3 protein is CASSHLAGEVSEQYF. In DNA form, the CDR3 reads TGTGCCAGCAGCCACCTAGCGGGAGAGGTGAGCGAGCAGTACTTC.

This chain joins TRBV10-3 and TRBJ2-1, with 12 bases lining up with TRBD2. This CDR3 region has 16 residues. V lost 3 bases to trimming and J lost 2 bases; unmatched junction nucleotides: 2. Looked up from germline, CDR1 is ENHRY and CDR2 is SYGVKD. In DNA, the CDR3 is TGTGCCATCAGTGACGGACTAGCGGGAACCTACAATGAGCAGTTCTTC. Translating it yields CAISDGLAGTYNEQFF.

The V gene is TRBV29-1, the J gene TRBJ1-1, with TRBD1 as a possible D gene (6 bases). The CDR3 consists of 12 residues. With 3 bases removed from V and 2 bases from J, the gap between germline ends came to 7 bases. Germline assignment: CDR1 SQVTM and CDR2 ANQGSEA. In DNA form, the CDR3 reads TGCAGCGTTGACAGGGGAAACACTGAAGCTTTCTTT. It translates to CSVDRGNTEAFF.

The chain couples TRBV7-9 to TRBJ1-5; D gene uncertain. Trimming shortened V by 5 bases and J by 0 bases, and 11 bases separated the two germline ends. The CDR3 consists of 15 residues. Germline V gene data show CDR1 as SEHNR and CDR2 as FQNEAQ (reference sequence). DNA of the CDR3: TGTGCCAGCAGCCAAGCCGGGAATAGCAATCAGCCCCAGCATTTT. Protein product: CASSQAGNSNQPQHF. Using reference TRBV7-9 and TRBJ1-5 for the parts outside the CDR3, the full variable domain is DTGVSQNPRHKITKRGQNVTFRCDPISEHNRLYWYRQTLGQGPEFLTYFQNEAQLEKSRLLSDRFSAERPKGSFSTLEIQRTEQGDSAMYLCASSQAGNSNQPQHFGDGTRLSIL.

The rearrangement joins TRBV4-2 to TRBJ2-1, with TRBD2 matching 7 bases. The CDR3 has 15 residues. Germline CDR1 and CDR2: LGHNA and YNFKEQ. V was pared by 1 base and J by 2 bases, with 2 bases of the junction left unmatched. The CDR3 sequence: CASSQASGPYNEQFF. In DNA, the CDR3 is TGTGCCAGCAGCCAAGCTAGCGGACCCTACAATGAGCAGTTCTTC.

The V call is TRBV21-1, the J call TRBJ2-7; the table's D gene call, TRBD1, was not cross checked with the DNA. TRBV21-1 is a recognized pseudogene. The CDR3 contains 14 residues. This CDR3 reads CASSNRQGPYEQYF. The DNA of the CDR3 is TGTGCCAGCAGCAACCGACAGGGCCCCTACGAGCAGTACTTC.

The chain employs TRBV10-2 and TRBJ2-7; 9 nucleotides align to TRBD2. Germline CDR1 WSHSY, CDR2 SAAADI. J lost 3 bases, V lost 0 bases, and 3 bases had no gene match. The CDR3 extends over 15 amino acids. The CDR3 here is CASSESETSGYEQYF. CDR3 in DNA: TGCGCCAGCAGTGAGTCCGAGACTAGCGGCTACGAGCAGTACTTC.

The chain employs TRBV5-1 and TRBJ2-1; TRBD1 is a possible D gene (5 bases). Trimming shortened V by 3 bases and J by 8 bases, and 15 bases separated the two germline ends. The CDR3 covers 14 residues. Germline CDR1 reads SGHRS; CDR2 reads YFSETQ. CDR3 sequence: CASSSMRQGDEQFF. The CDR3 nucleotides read TGCGCCAGCAGCTCGATGAGGCAGGGCGATGAGCAGTTCTTC.

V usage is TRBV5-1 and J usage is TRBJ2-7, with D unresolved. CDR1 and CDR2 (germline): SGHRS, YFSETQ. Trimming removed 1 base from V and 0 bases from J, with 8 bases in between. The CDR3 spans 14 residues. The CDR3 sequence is CASSLTQSSYEQYF. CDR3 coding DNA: TGCGCCAGCAGCTTGACACAAAGCTCCTACGAGCAGTACTTC.

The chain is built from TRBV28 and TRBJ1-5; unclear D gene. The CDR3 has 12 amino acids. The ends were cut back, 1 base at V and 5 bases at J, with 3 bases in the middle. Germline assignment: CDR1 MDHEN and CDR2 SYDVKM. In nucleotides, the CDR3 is TGTGCCAGCAGTTTATCTTATCAGCCCCAGCATTTT. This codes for CASSLSYQPQHF.

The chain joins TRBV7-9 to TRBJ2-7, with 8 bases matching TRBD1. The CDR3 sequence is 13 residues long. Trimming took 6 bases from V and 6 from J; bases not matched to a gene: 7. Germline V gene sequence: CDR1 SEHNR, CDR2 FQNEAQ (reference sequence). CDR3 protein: CASRDDRGFEQYF. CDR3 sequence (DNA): TGTGCCAGCAGAGATGACAGGGGATTCGAGCAGTACTTC.

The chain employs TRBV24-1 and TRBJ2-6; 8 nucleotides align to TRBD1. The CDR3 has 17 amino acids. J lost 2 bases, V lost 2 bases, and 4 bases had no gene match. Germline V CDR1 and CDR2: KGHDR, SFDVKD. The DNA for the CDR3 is TGTGCCACCAGTGATTATTCAGGGGGCACTGGGGCCAACGTCCTGACTTTC. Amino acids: CATSDYSGGTGANVLTF.

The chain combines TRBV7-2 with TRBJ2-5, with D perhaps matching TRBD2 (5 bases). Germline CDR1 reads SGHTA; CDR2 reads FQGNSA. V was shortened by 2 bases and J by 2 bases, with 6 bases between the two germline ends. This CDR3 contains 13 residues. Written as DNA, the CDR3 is TGTGCCAGCAGCTTATGGAGGCAAGAGACCCAGTACTTC. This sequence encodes CASSLWRQETQYF.

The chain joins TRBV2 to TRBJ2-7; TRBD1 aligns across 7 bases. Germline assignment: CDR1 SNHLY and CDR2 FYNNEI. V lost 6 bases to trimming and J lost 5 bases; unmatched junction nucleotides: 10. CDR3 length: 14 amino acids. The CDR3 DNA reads TGTGCCAGCAGCCCACAGGGGAGTAGCCACGAGCAGTACTTC. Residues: CASSPQGSSHEQYF.

The CDR3 is CASGLDTGQGNVVWNTEAFF. The CDR3 DNA is TGTGCTAGTGGTTTAGATACGGGACAAGGGAATGTTGTCTGGAACACTGAAGCTTTCTTT. This rearrangement joins TRBV12-5 to TRBJ1-1, with TRBD1 as a possible D gene (6 bases). CDR3 length equals 20 residues. Germline loops: CDR1 LGHNT, CDR2 FRNRAP. With 3 bases removed from V and 1 base from J, the gap between germline ends came to 27 bases.

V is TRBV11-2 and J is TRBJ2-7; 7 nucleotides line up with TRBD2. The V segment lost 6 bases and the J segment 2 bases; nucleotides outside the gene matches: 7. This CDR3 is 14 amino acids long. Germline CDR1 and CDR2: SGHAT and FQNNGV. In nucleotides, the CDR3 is TGTGCCAGCAGATCACTAGCGAATCCCTACGAGCAGTACTTC. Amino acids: CASRSLANPYEQYF.

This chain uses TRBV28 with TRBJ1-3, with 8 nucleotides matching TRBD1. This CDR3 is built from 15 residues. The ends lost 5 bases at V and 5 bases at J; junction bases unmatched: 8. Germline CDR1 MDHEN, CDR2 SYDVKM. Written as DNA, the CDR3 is TGTGCCAGCAGTGACCAGGGGGCGCTCAGAAACACCATATATTTT. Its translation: CASSDQGALRNTIYF. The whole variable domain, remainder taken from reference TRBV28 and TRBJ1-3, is DVKVTQSSRYLVKRTGEKVFLECVQDMDHENMFWYRQDPGLGLRLIYFSYDVKMKEKGDIPEGYSVSREKKERFSLILESASTNQTSMYLCASSDQGALRNTIYFGEGSWLTVV.

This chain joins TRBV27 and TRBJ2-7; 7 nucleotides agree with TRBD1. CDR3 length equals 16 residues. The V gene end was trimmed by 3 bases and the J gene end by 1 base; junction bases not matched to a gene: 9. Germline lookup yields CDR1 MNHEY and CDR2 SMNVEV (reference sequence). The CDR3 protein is CASSFSVRGFSYEQYF. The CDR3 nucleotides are TGTGCCAGCAGTTTTTCGGTCAGGGGGTTTTCCTACGAGCAGTACTTC.